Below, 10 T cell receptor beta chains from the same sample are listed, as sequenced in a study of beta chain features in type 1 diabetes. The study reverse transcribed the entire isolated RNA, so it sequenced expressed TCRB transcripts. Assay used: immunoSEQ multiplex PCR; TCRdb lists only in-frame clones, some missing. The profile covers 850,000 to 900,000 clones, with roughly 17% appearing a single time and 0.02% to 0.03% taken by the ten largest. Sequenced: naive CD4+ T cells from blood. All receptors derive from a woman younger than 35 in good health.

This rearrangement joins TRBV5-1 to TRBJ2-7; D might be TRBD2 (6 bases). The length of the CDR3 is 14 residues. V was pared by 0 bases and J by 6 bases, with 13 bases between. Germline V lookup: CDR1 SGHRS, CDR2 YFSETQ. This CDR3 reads CASSLALAGGEQYF. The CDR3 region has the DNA TGCGCCAGCAGCTTGGCACTAGCAGGAGGCGAGCAGTACTTC. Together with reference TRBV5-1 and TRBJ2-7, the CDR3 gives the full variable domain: KAGVTQTPRYLIKTRGQQVTLSCSPISGHRSVSWYQQTPGQGLQFLFEYFSETQRNKGNFPGRFSGRQFSNSRSEMNVSTLELGDSALYLCASSLALAGGEQYFGPGTRLTVT.

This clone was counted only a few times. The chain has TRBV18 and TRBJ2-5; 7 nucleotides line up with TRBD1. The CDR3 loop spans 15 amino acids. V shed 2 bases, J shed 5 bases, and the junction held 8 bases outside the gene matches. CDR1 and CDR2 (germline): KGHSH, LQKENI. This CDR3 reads CASSPSQGVWETQYF. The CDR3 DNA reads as TGTGCCAGCTCACCATCCCAGGGGGTCTGGGAGACCCAGTACTTC.

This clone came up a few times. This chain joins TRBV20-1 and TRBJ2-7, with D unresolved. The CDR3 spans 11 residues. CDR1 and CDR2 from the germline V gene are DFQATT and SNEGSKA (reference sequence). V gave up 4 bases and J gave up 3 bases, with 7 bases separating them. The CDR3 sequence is CSATVNYEQYF. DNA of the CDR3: TGCAGTGCTACCGTGAACTACGAGCAGTACTTC.

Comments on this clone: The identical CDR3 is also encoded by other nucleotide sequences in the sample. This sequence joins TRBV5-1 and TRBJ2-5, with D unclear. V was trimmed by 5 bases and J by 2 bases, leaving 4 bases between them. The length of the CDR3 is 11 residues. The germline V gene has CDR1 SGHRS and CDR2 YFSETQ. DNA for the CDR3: TGCGCCAGCAGATATCAAGAGACCCAGTACTTC. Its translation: CASRYQETQYF.

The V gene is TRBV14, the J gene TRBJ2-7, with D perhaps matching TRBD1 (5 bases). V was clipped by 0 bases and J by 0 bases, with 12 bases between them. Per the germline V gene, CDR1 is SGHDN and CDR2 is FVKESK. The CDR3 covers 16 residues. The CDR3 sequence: CASSQDQGYFSYEQYF. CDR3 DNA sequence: TGTGCCAGCAGCCAAGATCAGGGTTACTTCTCCTACGAGCAGTACTTC.

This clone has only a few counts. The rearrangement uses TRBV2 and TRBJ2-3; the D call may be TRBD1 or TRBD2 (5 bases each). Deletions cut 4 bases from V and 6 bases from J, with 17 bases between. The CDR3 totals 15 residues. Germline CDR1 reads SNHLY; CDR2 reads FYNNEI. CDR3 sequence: CASSGDRGVRDTQYF. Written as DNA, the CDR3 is TGTGCCAGCAGTGGGGATAGGGGAGTAAGGGATACGCAGTATTTT.

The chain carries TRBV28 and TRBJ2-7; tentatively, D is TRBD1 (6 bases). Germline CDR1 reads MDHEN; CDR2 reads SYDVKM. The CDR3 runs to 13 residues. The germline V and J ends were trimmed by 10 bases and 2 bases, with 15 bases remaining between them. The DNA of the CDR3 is TGTGCCAATCAAAAAGACAGGCCCTACGAGCAGTACTTC. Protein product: CANQKDRPYEQYF.

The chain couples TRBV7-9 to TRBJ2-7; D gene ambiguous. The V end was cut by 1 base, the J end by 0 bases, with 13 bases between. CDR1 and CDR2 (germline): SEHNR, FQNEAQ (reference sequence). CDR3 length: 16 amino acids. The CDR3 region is CASSLGPSYFSYEQYF. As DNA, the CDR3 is TGTGCCAGCAGCTTAGGTCCGAGCTACTTCTCCTACGAGCAGTACTTC.

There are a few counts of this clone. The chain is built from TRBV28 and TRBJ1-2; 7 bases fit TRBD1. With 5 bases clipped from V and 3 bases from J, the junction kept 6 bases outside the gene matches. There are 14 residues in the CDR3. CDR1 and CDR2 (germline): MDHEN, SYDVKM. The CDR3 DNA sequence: TGTGCCAGCAGTCCGACAGGGATCGACTATGGCTACACCTTC. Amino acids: CASSPTGIDYGYTF.

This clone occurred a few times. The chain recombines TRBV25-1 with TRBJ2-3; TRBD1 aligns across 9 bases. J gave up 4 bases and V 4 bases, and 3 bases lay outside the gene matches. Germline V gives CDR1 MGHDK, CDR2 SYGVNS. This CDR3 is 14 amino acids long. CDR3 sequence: CASSGTGGSDTQYF. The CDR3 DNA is TGTGCCAGCAGTGGTACAGGGGGCTCAGATACGCAGTATTTT.